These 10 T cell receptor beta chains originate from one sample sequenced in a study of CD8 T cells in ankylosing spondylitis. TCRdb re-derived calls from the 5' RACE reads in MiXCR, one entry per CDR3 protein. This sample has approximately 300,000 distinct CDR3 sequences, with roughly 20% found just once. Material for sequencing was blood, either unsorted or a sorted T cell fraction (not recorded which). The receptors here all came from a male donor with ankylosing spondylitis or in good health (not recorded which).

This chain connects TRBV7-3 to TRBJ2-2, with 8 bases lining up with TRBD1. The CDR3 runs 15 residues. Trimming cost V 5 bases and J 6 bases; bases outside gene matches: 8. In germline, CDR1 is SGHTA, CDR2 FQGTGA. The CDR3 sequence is CASSNSGGYPGELFF. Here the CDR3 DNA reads TGTGCCAGCAGCAATTCAGGGGGCTACCCCGGGGAGCTGTTTTTT.

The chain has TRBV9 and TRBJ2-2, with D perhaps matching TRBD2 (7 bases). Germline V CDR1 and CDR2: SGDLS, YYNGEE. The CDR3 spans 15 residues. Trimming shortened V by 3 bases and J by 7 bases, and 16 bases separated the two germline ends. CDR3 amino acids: CASSAQGGGDGELFF. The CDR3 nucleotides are TGTGCCAGCAGCGCGCAAGGGGGGGGAGACGGGGAGCTGTTTTTT.

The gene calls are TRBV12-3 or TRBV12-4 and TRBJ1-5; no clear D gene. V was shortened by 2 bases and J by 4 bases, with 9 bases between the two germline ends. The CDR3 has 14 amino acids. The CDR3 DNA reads TGTGCCAGCAGTTTAATAAGTTTTAATCAGCCCCAGCATTTT. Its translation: CASSLISFNQPQHF.

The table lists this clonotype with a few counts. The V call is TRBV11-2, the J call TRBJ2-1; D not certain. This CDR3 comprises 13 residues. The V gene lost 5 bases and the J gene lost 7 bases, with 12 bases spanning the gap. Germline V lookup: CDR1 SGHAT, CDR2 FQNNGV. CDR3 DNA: TGTGCCAGCAGCCAAGACCGTCAGAATGAGCAGTTCTTC. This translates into CASSQDRQNEQFF.

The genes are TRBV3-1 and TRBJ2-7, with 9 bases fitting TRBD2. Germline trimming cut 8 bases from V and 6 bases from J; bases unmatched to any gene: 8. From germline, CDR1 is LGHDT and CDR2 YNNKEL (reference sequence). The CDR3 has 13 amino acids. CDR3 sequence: CASSSGTSGEQYV. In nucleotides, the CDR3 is TGTGCCAGCTCTAGCGGGACTTCGGGCGAGCAGTACGTC.

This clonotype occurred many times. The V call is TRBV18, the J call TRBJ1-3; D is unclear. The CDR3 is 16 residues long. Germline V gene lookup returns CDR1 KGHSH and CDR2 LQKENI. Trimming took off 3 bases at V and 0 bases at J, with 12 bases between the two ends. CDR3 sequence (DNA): TGTGCCAGCTCACCTTCTCCGGAACTCTCTGGAAACACCATATATTTT. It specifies CASSPSPELSGNTIYF.

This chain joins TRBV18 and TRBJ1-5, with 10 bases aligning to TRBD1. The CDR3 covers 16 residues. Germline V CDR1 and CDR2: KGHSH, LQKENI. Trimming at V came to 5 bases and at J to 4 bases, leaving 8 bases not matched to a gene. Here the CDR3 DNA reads TGTGCCAGCTCAACATCCGGGACAGGGGAAAATCAGCCCCAGCATTTT. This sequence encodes CASSTSGTGENQPQHF.

The CDR3 DNA sequence: TGTGCCAGCAGTTTAGCCCCTAGTGACAGGGCCGTTTCTTACAATGAGCAGTTCTTC. The encoded protein is CASSLAPSDRAVSYNEQFF. The chain has TRBV12-3 or TRBV12-4 and TRBJ2-1; TRBD1 aligns across 7 bases. The CDR3 is made up of 19 amino acids. The ends lost 0 bases at V and 4 bases at J; junction bases unmatched: 15.

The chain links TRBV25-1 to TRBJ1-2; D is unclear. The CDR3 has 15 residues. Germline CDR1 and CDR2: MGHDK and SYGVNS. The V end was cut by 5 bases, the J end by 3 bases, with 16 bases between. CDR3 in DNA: TGTGCCAGCAGTACCTTGAACCTTGGGGACTATGGCTACACCTTC. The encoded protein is CASSTLNLGDYGYTF.

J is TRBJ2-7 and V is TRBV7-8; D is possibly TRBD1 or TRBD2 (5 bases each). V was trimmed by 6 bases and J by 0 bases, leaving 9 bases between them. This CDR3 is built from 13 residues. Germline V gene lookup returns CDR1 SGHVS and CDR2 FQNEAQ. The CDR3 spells CASSWGSSYEQYV. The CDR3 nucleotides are TGTGCCAGCAGTTGGGGGAGCTCCTACGAGCAGTACGTC.